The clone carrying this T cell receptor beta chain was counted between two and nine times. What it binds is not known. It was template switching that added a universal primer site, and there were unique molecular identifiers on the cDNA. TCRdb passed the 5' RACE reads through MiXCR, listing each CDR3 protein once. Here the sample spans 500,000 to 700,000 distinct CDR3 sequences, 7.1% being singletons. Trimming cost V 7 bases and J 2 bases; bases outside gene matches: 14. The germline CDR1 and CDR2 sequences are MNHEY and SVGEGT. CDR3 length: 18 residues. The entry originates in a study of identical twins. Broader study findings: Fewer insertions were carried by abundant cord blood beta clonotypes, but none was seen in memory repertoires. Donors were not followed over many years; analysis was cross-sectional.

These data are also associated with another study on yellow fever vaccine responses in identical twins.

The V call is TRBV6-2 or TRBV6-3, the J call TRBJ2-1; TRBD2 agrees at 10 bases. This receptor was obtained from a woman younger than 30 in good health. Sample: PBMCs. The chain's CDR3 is CASTPTWGLAGAYNEQFF. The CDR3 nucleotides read TGTGCCAGCACCCCCACCTGGGGGCTAGCGGGAGCCTACAATGAGCAGTTCTTC.